A selection of T cell receptor beta chains follows, all from one sample in a study of blood T cell repertoires in COVID-19. Only in-frame clones appear in the TCRdb table, and some are missing; sequencing was by immunoSEQ multiplex PCR. The sample holds around 390,000 clones, around 87% seen once. Specimen: PBMCs or T cells enriched from blood (not recorded which). The source is a woman in her fifties or sixties who had recovered from COVID-19. Both conserved end residues are part of each CDR3. D genes are given only for firm matches. The size field is filled for only some rows; it gives once, few, many or a size class.

v_call	cdr3_length	d_call	j_call	clone_size	cdr3_nt	cdr3_aa
TRBV5-6	13	TRBD1	TRBJ1-2	.	TGTGCCAGCGGACGAGGGACAGGGTATGGCTACACCTTC	CASGRGTGYGYTF
TRBV5-1	17	.	TRBJ1-4	.	TGCGCCAGCAGCTTGGTACGGGGCGGGAGTGCTAATGAAAAACTGTTTTTT	CASSLVRGGSANEKLFF
TRBV7-9	15	TRBD1	TRBJ1-6	.	TGTGCCAGCAGCTCCTATACAGGGGGCAATTCACCCCTCCACTTT	CASSSYTGGNSPLHF
TRBV18	16	.	TRBJ1-3	.	TGTGCCAGCTCACAACGTACAGAGCCCTCTGGAAACACCATATATTTT	CASSQRTEPSGNTIYF
TRBV5-4	16	TRBD2	TRBJ2-5	.	TGTGCCAGCAGCCGACTAGCGGGGGGCCTGGAAGAGACCCAGTACTTC	CASSRLAGGLEETQYF
TRBV7-8	19	.	TRBJ1-1	.	TGTGCCAGCAGCTTAGATAGTAGGTGGGAGGGGCCTTTGGACACTGAAGCTTTCTTT	CASSLDSRWEGPLDTEAFF
TRBV10-3	15	.	TRBJ1-2	.	TGTGCCATCAGTGAGTCCCAGTCCCCGTCCTATGGCTACACCTTC	CAISESQSPSYGYTF
TRBV9	16	TRBD2	TRBJ2-3	.	TGTGCCAGCAGCGTTGAGCGGGGGGCACGCACAGATACGCAGTATTTT	CASSVERGARTDTQYF
TRBV10-3	14	.	TRBJ1-4	.	TGTGCCATCAGTGAGTTCAGGGATGTTGAAAAACTGTTTTTT	CAISEFRDVEKLFF
TRBV12-3/TRBV12-4	13	TRBD1	TRBJ2-2	.	TGTGCCAGCAGCCAACAGGGGACCGGGGAGCTGTTTTTT	CASSQQGTGELFF
TRBV9	15	.	TRBJ2-6	.	TGTGCCAGCAGCGTCTCCGGGTCTGGGGCCAACGTCCTGACTTTC	CASSVSGSGANVLTF
TRBV4-1	11	TRBD1	TRBJ2-6	once	TGCGCCAGCAGCGTACAGGGGGTCCTGACTTTC	CASSVQGVLTF
TRBV2	16	.	TRBJ1-2	.	TGTGCCAGCAGTGCCCGATCAAAGTCGGGTAACTATGGCTACACCTTC	CASSARSKSGNYGYTF
TRBV11-3	14	.	TRBJ2-7	once	TGTGCCAGCAGCTCCGGTCCCACGGGGAACGAGCAGTACTTC	CASSSGPTGNEQYF
TRBV25-1	14	.	TRBJ1-6	.	TGTGCCAGCAGTGACAGGGTTGGTAATTCACCCCTCCACTTT	CASSDRVGNSPLHF
TRBV7-2	16	TRBD1	TRBJ1-2	few	TGTGCCAGCAGCCGCGACGACAGGGCGTTTATTTATGGCTACACCTTC	CASSRDDRAFIYGYTF
TRBV9	15	.	TRBJ1-6	.	TGTGCCAGCAGCTTAGGTGGGACATCGAATTCACCCCTCCACTTT	CASSLGGTSNSPLHF
TRBV6-4	17	TRBD2	TRBJ2-3	.	TGTGCCAGCAGCCCTAACGGGGGGTGGGGTCGCACAGATACGCAGTATTTT	CASSPNGGWGRTDTQYF
TRBV28	13	.	TRBJ2-1	.	TGTGCCAGCAGTCGGGGGGGACAGTTGGGGCAGTTCTTC	CASSRGGQLGQFF
TRBV24-1	16	TRBD2	TRBJ2-7	.	TGTGCCACCGGTCAAAAACGGGGGGGGAGTTATTACGAGCAGTACTTC	CATGQKRGGSYYEQYF
TRBV3-1/TRBV3-2	16	TRBD2	TRBJ2-7	.	TGTGCCAGCAGCCCCGGGGTAGCGGGGGTCTCCTACGAGCAGTACTTC	CASSPGVAGVSYEQYF
TRBV19	16	.	TRBJ1-5	.	TGTGCCAGTAGAAACGAGGGCATAAGTCGGGCTCAGCCCCAGCATTTT	CASRNEGISRAQPQHF
TRBV30	14	.	TRBJ1-2	.	TGTGCCTGGAGTGCCGTCAGGGTCTGGTATGGCTACACCTTC	CAWSAVRVWYGYTF
TRBV7-2	15	TRBD1	TRBJ1-2	.	TGTGCCAGCAGCCTAGACAGGGCCTTGCACTATGGCTACACCTTC	CASSLDRALHYGYTF
TRBV6-5	11	.	TRBJ1-2	few	TGTGCCTCCCAGGGGCCTTATGGCTACACCTTC	CASQGPYGYTF
TRBV30	18	TRBD1	TRBJ1-4	few	TGTGCCTGGAGTTCATCACTCGCTCCGGGACAGTATAATGAAAAACTGTTTTTT	CAWSSSLAPGQYNEKLFF
TRBV19	14	.	TRBJ1-2	.	TGTGCCAGTAGTATACCGGGACAAGACTATGGCTACACCTTC	CASSIPGQDYGYTF
TRBV12-3/TRBV12-4	12	.	TRBJ2-4	.	TGTGCCAGCAGCCCTGACAGGAGCATTCAGTACTTC	CASSPDRSIQYF
TRBV13	16	.	TRBJ2-2	.	TGTGCCAGCAGCTCGAAGCTGGTTACGAACACCGGGGAGCTGTTTTTT	CASSSKLVTNTGELFF
TRBV4-1	16	.	TRBJ1-1	.	TGCGCCAGCAGCCAATCGATCAAATCGGGGAACACTGAAGCTTTCTTT	CASSQSIKSGNTEAFF
TRBV3-1/TRBV3-2	16	TRBD1	TRBJ1-5	.	TGTGCCAGCAGCCCCCGGACAGGGGCTAAAGATCAGCCCCAGCATTTT	CASSPRTGAKDQPQHF
TRBV6-5	14	.	TRBJ2-5	.	TGTGCCAGCAGTTACTCCTCTAACCAAGAGACCCAGTACTTC	CASSYSSNQETQYF
TRBV5-6	14	.	TRBJ2-5	.	TGTGCCAGCAGCTCGGCCTCGGCGGGGGAGACCCAGTACTTC	CASSSASAGETQYF
TRBV9	16	TRBD2	TRBJ2-3	.	TGTGCCAGCAGCTCAAGACTAGCGGGGGGAGCAGATACGCAGTATTTT	CASSSRLAGGADTQYF
TRBV5-6	16	TRBD1	TRBJ2-2	once	TGTGCCAGCATCAAAGAGGGACAGGCGAACACCGGGGAGCTGTTTTTT	CASIKEGQANTGELFF
TRBV18	14	.	TRBJ2-3	.	TGTGCCAGCTCACCACCCCTAGGGGGAGATACGCAGTATTTT	CASSPPLGGDTQYF
TRBV5-1	15	.	TRBJ2-2	once	TGCGCCAGCAGCTTAGGACAGTCGAACACCGGGGAGCTGTTTTTT	CASSLGQSNTGELFF
TRBV28	16	TRBD1	TRBJ2-1	few	TGTGCCAGCAGTTTATCCCGACAGGGTGGTAACAATGAGCAGTTCTTC	CASSLSRQGGNNEQFF
TRBV18	13	TRBD2	TRBJ2-1	.	TGTGCCAGCTCACCAAGGGGAGGGAATGAGCAGTTCTTC	CASSPRGGNEQFF
TRBV27	13	.	TRBJ1-2	.	TGTGCCAGCGGATACGGAGTCGACTATGGCTACACCTTC	CASGYGVDYGYTF
TRBV1	13	.	TRBJ2-3	.	TGCACCAGCAGCCACGTAGTCCCAGATACGCAGTATTTT	CTSSHVVPDTQYF
TRBV9	15	.	TRBJ1-6	.	TGTGCCAGCAGCGTTTCTGGGCAGGGGTCTTCACCCCTCCACTTT	CASSVSGQGSSPLHF
TRBV5-5	15	TRBD2	TRBJ2-1	.	TGTGCCAGCAGCTTGATGGCTAGCGGGGTGTATGAGCAGTTCTTC	CASSLMASGVYEQFF
TRBV7-2	12	.	TRBJ2-1	.	TGTGCCAGCAGCCCACAAACTAGAGTACTGTTCTTC	CASSPQTRVLFF
TRBV7-2	15	.	TRBJ1-6	.	TGTGCCAGCAGCTCCCACTTAAGTTCCCGTGAGCCCCTCCACTTT	CASSSHLSSREPLHF
TRBV4-3	14	.	TRBJ1-1	.	TGCGCCAGCAGCCAAGTACGAGGGGGCACTGAAGCTTTCTTT	CASSQVRGGTEAFF
TRBV19	18	.	TRBJ1-5	few	TGTGCCAGTACGGGGGGGTTTACAGATTCCAGGAAGATTCAGCCCCAGCATTTT	CASTGGFTDSRKIQPQHF
TRBV7-3	15	TRBD2	TRBJ2-3	.	TGTGCCAGCAGCTTAAGCGGGGGGAACACAGATACGCAGTATTTT	CASSLSGGNTDTQYF
TRBV28	14	.	TRBJ2-2	.	TGTGCCAGCAGCCCCGGGACACCGACCGGGGAGCTGTTTTTT	CASSPGTPTGELFF
TRBV19	15	TRBD1	TRBJ1-6	.	TGTGCCAGTCAATCCTCCGGGACAGGGAATTCACCCCTCCACTTT	CASQSSGTGNSPLHF
TRBV19	14	.	TRBJ1-1	.	TGTGCCAGTAGCTCCAGGGGTGTGAACACTGAAGCTTTCTTT	CASSSRGVNTEAFF
TRBV19	16	TRBD1	TRBJ2-3	.	TGTGCCAGTAGTATCCCGGTGAGGGGGCTGGCAGATACGCAGTATTTT	CASSIPVRGLADTQYF
TRBV6-5	14	.	TRBJ1-2	.	TGTGCCAGCAGATCCGACAGCGCCGACTATGGCTACACCTTC	CASRSDSADYGYTF